Listed below are T cell receptor beta chains from one sample, sequenced in a study of radiation and T cells in renal cell carcinoma. Here immunoSEQ multiplex PCR was the method, and the copy in TCRdb shows in-frame clones only, minus some. The profile shows 70,000 to 90,000 clones, roughly 85% of them singletons. The material was blood, obtained from a patient whose treatment included radiotherapy and nephrectomy. These receptors came from a woman aged 45-65 years with renal cell carcinoma. Each CDR3 is given with its conserved first and last residue. D genes are given only for firm matches. Clone size is stated in some rows and not others, as once, few, many or a class when expanded.

v_call	j_call	d_call	clone_size	cdr3_nt	cdr3_aa
TRBV7-3	TRBJ2-1	.	.	TGTGCCAGCAGCCCCCGGGTTGCAAATGAGCAGTTCTTC	CASSPRVANEQFF
TRBV30	TRBJ1-5	.	.	TGTGCCTGGAGTAAAGGGGCAGACAATCAGCCCCAGCATTTT	CAWSKGADNQPQHF
TRBV9	TRBJ1-4	TRBD1	.	TGTGCCAGCAGCGTAGGGACAGGACTTGAAAAACTGTTTTTT	CASSVGTGLEKLFF
TRBV15	TRBJ2-7	.	.	TGTGCCACCAGCAGAGATGCAGGTTTGTACGAGCAGTACTTC	CATSRDAGLYEQYF
TRBV30	TRBJ1-1	.	few	TGTGCCTGGAGTACAGGGCTACTGGACACTGAAGCTTTCTTT	CAWSTGLLDTEAFF
TRBV2	TRBJ2-1	.	.	TGTGCCAGCAGTGTTCTGCAGGGTTGGGACAATGAGCAGTTCTTC	CASSVLQGWDNEQFF
TRBV5-1	TRBJ2-3	.	.	TGCGCCAGCAGCTTGGACGGGTCCACAGATACGCAGTATTTT	CASSLDGSTDTQYF
TRBV4-2	TRBJ2-1	.	.	TGTGCCAGCAGCCAAGCAGGGGAAAATGAGCAGTTCTTC	CASSQAGENEQFF
TRBV9	TRBJ2-5	.	.	TGTGCCAGCAGCGTAGCTGGGGGGGCCTGGGAGACCCAGTACTTC	CASSVAGGAWETQYF
TRBV7-9	TRBJ2-1	.	.	TGTGCCAGCAGCTTATTCTCAGGGGAGCAGTTCTTC	CASSLFSGEQFF
TRBV9	TRBJ2-5	TRBD1	.	TGTGCCAGCAGCGTAACGGGACAGGGGATGGGAGAGACCCAGTACTTC	CASSVTGQGMGETQYF
TRBV7-2	TRBJ1-5	.	.	TGTGCCAGCAGCTCCACTTCAGGTTTGAGCAATCAGCCCCAGCATTTT	CASSSTSGLSNQPQHF
TRBV6-1	TRBJ1-5	.	.	TGTGCCAGCAGTGTAACGGATAGCAATCAGCCCCAGCATTTT	CASSVTDSNQPQHF
TRBV4-3	TRBJ1-3	.	.	TGCGCCAGCAGCCAAGACAGGCCAAGGGACACCATATATTTT	CASSQDRPRDTIYF
TRBV25-1	TRBJ2-7	.	once	TGTGCCAGCAGTGAACAGGACGGGAGAATTTCCTCCTACGAGCAGTACTTC	CASSEQDGRISSYEQYF
TRBV9	TRBJ1-4	.	.	TGTGCCAGCAGCGTAGCCGACAGCTTGTTAGAAAAACTGTTTTTT	CASSVADSLLEKLFF
TRBV5-1	TRBJ1-3	.	.	TGCGCCAGCAGCTCCAGGGGCGGCTCTGGAAACACCATATATTTT	CASSSRGGSGNTIYF
TRBV10-3	TRBJ1-1	.	.	TGTGCCATCACCACAACCGGGCACAATGAAGCTTTCTTT	CAITTTGHNEAFF
TRBV7-2	TRBJ2-7	TRBD2	.	TGTGCCAGCAGGTCACCGGGACTAGGCTACGAGCAGTACTTC	CASRSPGLGYEQYF
TRBV5-6	TRBJ2-5	TRBD2	.	TGTGCCAGCAGCCCAGGGGGGCTAGCGGGATCGTGGACCCAGTACTTC	CASSPGGLAGSWTQYF
TRBV2	TRBJ2-2	.	.	TGTGCCAGCCGCCCCGAGGCAGCTACAACCGGGGAGCTGTTTTTT	CASRPEAATTGELFF
TRBV20-1	TRBJ2-7	.	.	TGCAGTGCCCCGGCCACCTACGAGCAGTACTTC	CSAPATYEQYF
TRBV28	TRBJ1-2	.	.	TGTGCCAGCAGTCGACGCAGGGTAGACTATGGCTACACCTTC	CASSRRRVDYGYTF
TRBV7-9	TRBJ1-1	TRBD1	.	TGTGCCAGCAGCCCAGTACAGGGGAGGGAGAACACTGAAGCTTTCTTT	CASSPVQGRENTEAFF
TRBV10-3	TRBJ1-1	.	.	TGTGCCATCAGTGAGTCGGCGGGCAACACTGAAGCTTTCTTT	CAISESAGNTEAFF
TRBV11-2	TRBJ1-5	.	.	TGTGCCAGCAGCTTACAGGGTGTCAATCAGCCCCAGCATTTT	CASSLQGVNQPQHF
TRBV4-1	TRBJ1-2	.	.	TGCGCCAGCAGCCCAGATGGGCTTCCAACTAACTATGGCTACACCTTC	CASSPDGLPTNYGYTF
TRBV6-5	TRBJ2-7	.	.	TGTGCCAGCAGGGAACCAGGGAATACTTACGAGCAGTACTTC	CASREPGNTYEQYF
TRBV7-9	TRBJ1-4	.	once	TGTGCCAGCACCCAACGGGCAGGGGAGGTTCATGAAAAACTGTTTTTT	CASTQRAGEVHEKLFF
TRBV19	TRBJ1-2	TRBD1	.	TGTGCCAGTAGTATTCACCAGGGGGCCCTCTATGGCTACACCTTC	CASSIHQGALYGYTF
TRBV5-5	TRBJ1-1	TRBD1	.	TGTGCCAGCAGCTTGGTTGGGACAGCCGAACGAACTGAAGCTTTCTTT	CASSLVGTAERTEAFF
TRBV30	TRBJ2-7	TRBD1	.	TGTGCCTGGAGAGGGGACAGGGGATATAAGCAGTACTTC	CAWRGDRGYKQYF
TRBV30	TRBJ1-5	TRBD1	.	TGTGCCTGGAGTGTGGAGGACAGGGGGAATCAGCCCCAGCATTTT	CAWSVEDRGNQPQHF
TRBV4-1	TRBJ2-2	TRBD1	.	TGCGCCAGCAGCCAACAGGGGGCGGTCGGGGAGCTGTTTTTT	CASSQQGAVGELFF
TRBV18	TRBJ1-2	TRBD1	.	TGTGCCAGCTCACCAGAGGACAGGGGGCATAACTATGGCTACACCTTC	CASSPEDRGHNYGYTF
TRBV5-8	TRBJ1-1	.	.	TGTGCCAGCAGCAAAGGATACACTGAAGCTTTCTTT	CASSKGYTEAFF
TRBV5-1	TRBJ2-3	.	.	TGCGCCAGCAGCTCCCGGCCCGGCCTAGATACGCAGTATTTT	CASSSRPGLDTQYF
TRBV19	TRBJ2-7	TRBD2	.	TGTGCCAGTTCCGGGACTAGCGGCTACGAGCAGTACTTC	CASSGTSGYEQYF
TRBV4-3	TRBJ1-2	.	once	TGCGCCACCGGGCCGGGGACCTCTAACTATGGCTACACCTTC	CATGPGTSNYGYTF
TRBV7-9	TRBJ1-5	.	.	TGTGCCAGCAGCTTAGTGTCCTGGACTCAAGACAGCAATCAGCCCCAGCATTTT	CASSLVSWTQDSNQPQHF
TRBV18	TRBJ1-2	.	.	TGTGCCAGCTCACCGTCCAACAAGAACTATGGCTACACCTTC	CASSPSNKNYGYTF
TRBV10-3	TRBJ1-1	.	.	TGTGCCACTTTTCTGGTTCCGAACACTGAAGCTTTCTTT	CATFLVPNTEAFF
TRBV21-1	TRBJ2-7	.	.	TGTGCCAGCAGCAAAGCAGACTCGGCTAGCGCCTCCTACGAGCAGTACTTC	CASSKADSASASYEQYF
TRBV7-2	TRBJ2-7	.	.	TGTGCCAGCAGCTTAGCACGGGGCCACCCCTACGAGCAGTACTTC	CASSLARGHPYEQYF
TRBV6-1	TRBJ2-5	TRBD1	.	TGTGCCAGCAGTGAAGACAGGGGTGGAGAGACCCAGTACTTC	CASSEDRGGETQYF
TRBV7-8	TRBJ2-3	.	.	TGTGCCAGCAGCTTAGGCGTCAAAGATACGCAGTATTTT	CASSLGVKDTQYF
TRBV4-1	TRBJ2-3	.	.	TGCGCCAGCAGCCAGGTTAGCACAGATACGCAGTATTTT	CASSQVSTDTQYF
TRBV19	TRBJ2-1	TRBD2	.	TGTGCCAGTAGTATTAACGGGAGGAGGTACAATGAGCAGTTCTTC	CASSINGRRYNEQFF
TRBV15	TRBJ2-7	.	.	TGTGCCACCAGCAGAGATCAAGGCTCCTACGAGCAGTACTTC	CATSRDQGSYEQYF
TRBV5-1	TRBJ1-2	TRBD1	.	TGCGCCAGCAGCTTGGCCCTAGGACAGGAACTTAACTATGGCTACACCTTC	CASSLALGQELNYGYTF